This section outlines one T cell receptor (beta chain) sequence together with its context. The data derive from a study of T cell clones after liver transplantation. The CDR3 is 17 amino acids. The V end lost 3 bases, the J end lost 4 bases, and 21 bases lay between the germline ends. Germline-derived CDR1 and CDR2 are LGHNA and YSLEER. Profiled with immunoSEQ multiplex PCR; TCRdb holds only in-frame clones, not every one. Counted here are tens of thousands of clones, approximately 84% occurring once; the ten biggest clones make up roughly 8.1%. The source of this sequence is a human donor who received a liver transplant. The chain is built from TRBV4-3 and TRBJ1-2, with a tentative D call TRBD1 (6 bases). The sequences come from CD4+ T cells from blood, collected before liver transplant. The CDR3: CASSQARGAGVSYGYTF. The CDR3 DNA is TGCGCCAGCAGCCAGGCGCGGGGGGCAGGAGTTAGCTATGGCTACACCTTC.